The 9 T cell receptor beta chains below come from one sample, sequenced in a study of post-analysis software for immune sequencing data (dated by TCRdb to the mid-2010s). Preparation of the library involved PCR. The listed sequencing device is Illumina HiSeq 2500. Unique molecular identifiers were incorporated into TCR beta cDNA libraries to reduce PCR and sequencing biases. TCRdb reran the public reads through fastp at Q25 and MiXCR, keeping productive beta chains. Identical CDR3 protein sequences are pooled into one entry, listed with their most common genes and DNA. The sample contains about 170,000 distinct CDR3 sequences, about 30% of them found a single time. Of the sample, about 1.6% falls within the top ten clones. What the research found in general, with its limitations: Significantly higher frequencies in patients than in controls were found for about 5 TRBV segments, including TRBV5-6, TRBV5-1 and TRBV20-1.

No cognate antigen is known for these TCRs. The sample taken for sequencing was blood. The origin of the receptors is a girl aged 10-17 years with multiple sclerosis.

There are many counts of this clonotype. This rearrangement joins TRBV6-6 to TRBJ2-1; weak D call: TRBD2 (6 bases). Germline V gene sequence: CDR1 MNHNY, CDR2 SVGAGI (reference sequence). CDR3 size: 16 residues. Trimming shortened V by 2 bases and J by 6 bases, and 17 bases separated the two germline ends. For the CDR3, the DNA is TGTGCCAGCAGTTACCCGCTAGCGCGTAGAAGCAATGAGCAGTTCTTC. Its translation: CASSYPLARRSNEQFF.

This chain uses TRBV7-8 with TRBJ1-5, with 7 bases lining up with TRBD1. CDR3 length: 12 residues. V gave up 4 bases and J gave up 13 bases; unmatched junction bases: 7. The germline V gene encodes CDR1 SGHVS and CDR2 FQNEAQ. The CDR3 sequence is CASSSTGASQHF. CDR3 coding DNA: TGTGCCAGCAGCTCTACAGGGGCCTCTCAGCATTTT.

Notes on this clonotype: Being one base from a much bigger clone, this may be a read error. J is TRBJ2-1 and V is TRBV12-3 or TRBV12-4, with 7 bases aligning to TRBD1. The length of the CDR3 is 16 residues. V gave up 5 bases and J gave up 8 bases; unmatched junction bases: 15. Here the CDR3 DNA reads TGTGCCAGCAGTCCGATCGGTAGGGGGCTGGGAGATGAGCAGTTCTTC. As protein: CASSPIGRGLGDEQFF.

The rearrangement uses TRBV5-4 and TRBJ2-2; 7 bases agree with TRBD1. Germline V gives CDR1 SGHNT, CDR2 YYREEE (reference sequence). This CDR3 region has 15 residues. V was clipped by 2 bases and J by 0 bases; unmatched bases: 1. This chain's CDR3 is CASSFDRANTGELFF. DNA for the CDR3: TGTGCCAGCAGCTTTGACAGGGCGAACACCGGGGAGCTGTTTTTT.

This clonotype has just a few counts. This may be a read error: a much more frequent sequence differs by one nucleotide. The gene calls are TRBV29-1 and TRBJ2-7; 9 bases align to TRBD2. This CDR3 is 13 amino acids long. J lost 0 bases, V lost 5 bases, and 2 bases had no gene match. Germline values: CDR1 SQVTM, CDR2 ANQGSEA. This chain's CDR3 is CSVRREGSYEQYF. The CDR3 DNA follows: TGCAGCGTTAGGCGGGAGGGCTCCTACGAGCAGTACTTC.

This clonotype occurred a few times. V gene TRBV5-1 combines with J gene TRBJ2-1; 8 bases align to TRBD2. The germline V gene has CDR1 SGHRS and CDR2 YFSETQ. The V segment lost 1 base and the J segment 6 bases; nucleotides outside the gene matches: 3. This CDR3 contains 14 residues. CDR3 DNA: TGCGCCAGCAGCTTGACCGGGACTAGCAATGAGCAGTTCTTC. Its translation: CASSLTGTSNEQFF.

The chain joins TRBV20-1 to TRBJ1-1, with a weak D call TRBD1 (6 bases). Germline V gene sequence: CDR1 DFQATT, CDR2 SNEGSKA (reference sequence). The CDR3 runs 13 residues. Trimming stripped 6 bases from V and 4 bases from J, with 15 bases between. Here the CDR3 reads CSAAYRAGTEAFF. In DNA form, the CDR3 reads TGCAGTGCGGCTTACAGGGCCGGCACTGAAGCTTTCTTT.

The table lists this clonotype with many counts. The chain employs TRBV10-2 and TRBJ2-7; 10 nucleotides match TRBD2. The CDR3 consists of 15 residues. Losses at the gene ends were 2 bases for V and 3 bases for J; bases not matched to a gene: 4. CDR1 is WSHSY, CDR2 SAAADI, per germline. In nucleotides, the CDR3 is TGCGCCAGCAGTGAGGGGGTAGCGGGAGGCTACGAGCAGTACTTC. Residues: CASSEGVAGGYEQYF.

This clonotype has ten or more counts. The rearrangement joins TRBV6-6 to TRBJ2-5; D may be TRBD1 (6 bases). V dropped 5 bases and J dropped 9 bases, with 13 bases sitting between them. The CDR3 consists of 12 residues. CDR1 and CDR2 (germline): MNHNY, SVGAGI (reference sequence). CDR3 nucleotide sequence: TGTGCCAGCAGTCCAGGGGAAGGGGCCCAGTACTTC. This translates into CASSPGEGAQYF.